This TCR beta chain is from a study of cytomegalovirus exposure and HLA in healthy donors. This CDR3 is built from 14 residues. CDR1 SGHVS and CDR2 FQNEAQ come from the germline V gene. With 3 bases removed from V and 5 bases from J, the gap between germline ends came to 11 bases. As regards this clone: Its specificity is not known.

Study results and limitations: TRBV6-2, TRBV6-3 and other indistinguishable V segments were excluded. TCR beta chains associated with HLA were, in a later analysis, more clonally expanded than equally common others. Investigators reported 150 to 200 TCR beta chains as tied to cytomegalovirus.

The PCR contained 60 Vbeta and 13 Jbeta primers. The protocol was immunoSEQ multiplex PCR, while the TCRdb copy is restricted to in-frame clones and leaves out a portion. In all, the sample yields 120,000 to 150,000 clones. Sequenced material: PBMCs. This clonotype originated in a woman in her forties or fifties in good health and CMV-seronegative. This rearrangement joins TRBV7-8 to TRBJ2-1; D gene uncertain. CDR3 protein: CASSFRQPNNEQFF. CDR3 nucleotides: TGTGCCAGCAGCTTCAGGCAACCCAACAATGAGCAGTTCTTC.